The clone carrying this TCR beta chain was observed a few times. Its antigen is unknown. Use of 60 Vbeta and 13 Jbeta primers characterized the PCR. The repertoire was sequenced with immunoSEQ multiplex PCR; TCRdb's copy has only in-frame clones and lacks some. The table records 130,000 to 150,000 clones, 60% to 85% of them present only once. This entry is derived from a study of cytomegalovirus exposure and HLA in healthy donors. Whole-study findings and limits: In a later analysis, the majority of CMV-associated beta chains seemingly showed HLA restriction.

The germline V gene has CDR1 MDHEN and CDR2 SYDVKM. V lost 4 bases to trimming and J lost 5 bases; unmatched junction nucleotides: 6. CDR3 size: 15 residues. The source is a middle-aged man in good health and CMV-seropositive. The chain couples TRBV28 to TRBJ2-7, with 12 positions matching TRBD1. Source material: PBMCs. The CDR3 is CASSYTGTGGDEQYF. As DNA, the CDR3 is TGTGCCAGCAGTTACACCGGGACAGGGGGCGACGAGCAGTACTTC.